This entry concerns a single T cell receptor (beta chain). Data came from immunoSEQ multiplex PCR; TCRdb stores just in-frame clones and leaves some out. The sample includes roughly 130,000 clones, around 93% seen only once; the top ten take 1.7%. This sample stems from a study of control samples from healthy donors and cancer patients. The V gene's germline CDR1 is MGHRA and CDR2 YSYEKL. Trimming cost V 3 bases and J 6 bases, with 21 bases left between them. CDR3 size: 16 residues. The sequence derives from a man over 45 with head and neck cancer. Material: PBMCs. V and J are TRBV4-1 and TRBJ2-7; TRBD1 or TRBD2 may be the D gene (5 bases each). For the CDR3, the DNA is TGCGCCAGCAGCCACCAAACGGCTCAAGAGAGGGGCGAGCAGTACTTC. Encoded protein: CASSHQTAQERGEQYF.